This paragraph covers one TCR beta chain sequence. This entry is derived from a study of OX40 agonist ivuxolimab in advanced cancers. The data were produced by immunoSEQ multiplex PCR, yet TCRdb's version contains in-frame clones alone and is incomplete. This sample has just over 70,000 clones, with 84% found just once. Germline V lookup: CDR1 MNHEY, CDR2 SVGAGI. The CDR3 covers 13 residues. The V call is TRBV6-5, the J call TRBJ2-5; 10 bases are a match to TRBD2. Matching the DNA end better, TRBJ2-7 makes the J call doubtful. The clonotype was recovered from an adult with an advanced solid tumor such as melanoma, head and neck, liver or kidney cancer. This specimen was CD4+ or CD8+ T cells sorted from blood, taken in a trial of the OX40 agonist ivuxolimab. CDR3 sequence reads: CASSGRYSYEQYF. For the CDR3, the DNA is TGTGCCAGTAGCGGGAGGTATAGTTACGAGCAGTACTTC.